Sequencing of this TCR beta chain was carried out in a study of T cell responses to AZD1222 COVID-19 vaccine. Remarks on this clone: One end of the junction varies from germline; a read error may be responsible.

The table came from immunoSEQ multiplex PCR; TCRdb's copy has only in-frame clones and leaves some out. Among roughly 150,000 clones listed, more than 75% were seen once. This specimen consisted of peripheral blood, obtained on day 0 of AZD1222 vaccination. The source is an adult in good health.

The CDR3: CARSRGGADTQYF. In DNA form, the CDR3 reads TGTGCCCGCAGCCGGGGGGGGGCAGATACGCAGTATTTT. This rearrangement joins TRBV3-1 (or the pseudogene TRBV3-2) to TRBJ2-3; TRBD2 aligns across 8 bases. Germline CDR1 LGHDT, CDR2 YNNKEL (reference sequence). The CDR3 has 13 residues.